This TCR beta chain emerged from a study of CD8 T cells in ankylosing spondylitis. Study outcomes and limitations: Among TCR beta sequences, a motif of under ten highly homologous variants appeared characteristic of ankylosing spondylitis blood.

Using quantitative 5'-RACE with molecular barcodes, the authors made TCR beta libraries. TCRdb itself ran the 5' RACE reads through MiXCR, one entry per CDR3 protein. The table has under 550,000 distinct CDR3 sequences, approximately 26% seen once. The CDR3 contains 15 residues. The V gene end was trimmed by 3 bases and the J gene end by 5 bases; junction bases not matched to a gene: 5. Germline-derived CDR1 and CDR2 are SGHTA and FQGNSA. This clonotype was detected a few times. Its cognate antigen is unknown. The rearrangement links TRBV7-2 to TRBJ2-1; 9 bases agree with TRBD2. The receptor was derived from a male donor with ankylosing spondylitis. The sample comprised blood, either unsorted or a sorted T cell fraction (not recorded which). For the CDR3, the DNA is TGTGCCAGCAGCTTTACCCTAGCGGGGAACAATGAGCAGTTCTTC. This codes for CASSFTLAGNNEQFF. Combining the CDR3 with reference TRBV7-2 and TRBJ2-1 gives the whole variable domain GAGVSQSPSNKVTEKGKDVELRCDPISGHTALYWYRQSLGQGLEFLIYFQGNSAPDKSGLPSDRFSAERTGGSVSTLTIQRTQQEDSAVYLCASSFTLAGNNEQFFGPGTRLTVL.